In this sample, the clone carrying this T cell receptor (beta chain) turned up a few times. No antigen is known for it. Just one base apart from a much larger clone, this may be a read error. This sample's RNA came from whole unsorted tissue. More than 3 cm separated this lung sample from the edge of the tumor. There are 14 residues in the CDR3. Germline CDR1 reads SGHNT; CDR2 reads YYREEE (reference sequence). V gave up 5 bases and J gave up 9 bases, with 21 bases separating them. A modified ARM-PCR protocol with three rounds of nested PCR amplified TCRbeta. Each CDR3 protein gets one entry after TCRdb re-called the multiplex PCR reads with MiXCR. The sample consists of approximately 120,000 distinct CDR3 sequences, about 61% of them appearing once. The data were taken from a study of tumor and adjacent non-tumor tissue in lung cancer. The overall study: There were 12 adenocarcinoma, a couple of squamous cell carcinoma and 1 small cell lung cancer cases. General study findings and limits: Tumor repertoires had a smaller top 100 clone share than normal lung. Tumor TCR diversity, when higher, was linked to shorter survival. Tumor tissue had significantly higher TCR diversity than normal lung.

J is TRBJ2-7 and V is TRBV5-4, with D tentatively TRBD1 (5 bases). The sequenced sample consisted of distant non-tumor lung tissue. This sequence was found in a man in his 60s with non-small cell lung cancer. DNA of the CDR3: TGTGCCAGCAGGTCCAGTGGGGCCCCCCACGTGCAGTACTTC. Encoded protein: CASRSSGAPHVQYF.